This TCR beta chain was recovered during a study of OX40 agonist ivuxolimab in advanced cancers. Per the germline V gene, CDR1 is SEHNR and CDR2 is FQNEAQ (reference sequence). V trimming: 5 bases; J trimming: 4 bases; junction bases outside the gene matches: 19. This CDR3 spans 19 amino acids. With regard to this clone: Its antigen is currently unknown.

Points from the study as a whole: Doses of 0.1 to 3.0 mg/kg were accompanied by clonal expansion of CD4+ and CD8+ blood T cells by week 6.

Only in-frame clones appear in the TCRdb table, and some are missing; sequencing was by immunoSEQ multiplex PCR. The data show about 81,000 clones, with more than 70% seen just once and 0.45% to 0.55% held by the top ten. The TCR comes from an adult with an advanced solid tumor such as melanoma, head and neck, liver or kidney cancer. This sample comprised CD4+ or CD8+ T cells sorted from blood, obtained in a trial of the OX40 agonist ivuxolimab. The chain employs TRBV7-9 and TRBJ2-1, with 8 nucleotides matching TRBD2. The chain's CDR3 is CASSPRGTSGGTHYNEQFF. CDR3 nucleotides: TGTGCCAGCAGCCCCCGTGGGACTAGTGGGGGGACCCATTACAATGAGCAGTTCTTC.